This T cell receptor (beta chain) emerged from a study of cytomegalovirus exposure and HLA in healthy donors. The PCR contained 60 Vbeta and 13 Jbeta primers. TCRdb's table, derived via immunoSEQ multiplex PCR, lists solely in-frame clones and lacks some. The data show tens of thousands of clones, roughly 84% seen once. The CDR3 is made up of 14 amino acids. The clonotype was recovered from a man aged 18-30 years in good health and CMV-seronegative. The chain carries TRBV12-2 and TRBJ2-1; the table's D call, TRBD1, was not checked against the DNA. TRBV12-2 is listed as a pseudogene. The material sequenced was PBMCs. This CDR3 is CASRLAPGVNEQFF. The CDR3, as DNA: TGTGCAAGTCGCTTAGCGCCAGGGGTCAATGAGCAGTTCTTC.